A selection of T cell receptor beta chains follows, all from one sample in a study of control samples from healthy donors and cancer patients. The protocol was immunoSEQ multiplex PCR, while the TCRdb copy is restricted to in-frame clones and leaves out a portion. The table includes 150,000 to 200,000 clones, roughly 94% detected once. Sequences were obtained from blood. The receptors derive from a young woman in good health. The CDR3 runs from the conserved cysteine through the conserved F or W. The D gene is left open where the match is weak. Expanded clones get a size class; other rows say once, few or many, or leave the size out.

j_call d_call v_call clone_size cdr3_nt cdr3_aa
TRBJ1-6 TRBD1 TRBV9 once TGTGCCAGCAGCGTGGGCCCCGGACAGGGAAATTCACCCCTCCACTTT CASSVGPGQGNSPLHF
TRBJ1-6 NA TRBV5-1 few TGCGCCAGCAGCTTGGTTTCAAGCTCCTATAATTCACCCCTCCACTTT CASSLVSSSYNSPLHF
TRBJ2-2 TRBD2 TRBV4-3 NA TGCGCCAGCAGCCAAAAAGTTACTAGCGCCGACACCGGGGAGCTGTTTTTT CASSQKVTSADTGELFF
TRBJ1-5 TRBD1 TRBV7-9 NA TGTGCCAGCAGCTTAGGGGACAGCCGCAATCAGCCCCAGCATTTT CASSLGDSRNQPQHF
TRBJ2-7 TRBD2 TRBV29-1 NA TGCAGCGTCCAAAAAGCGGGAGACCCCTACGAGCAGTACTTC CSVQKAGDPYEQYF
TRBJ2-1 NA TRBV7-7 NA TGTGCTAGCAGCTTAAGCGTAAACAATGAGCAGTTCTTC CASSLSVNNEQFF
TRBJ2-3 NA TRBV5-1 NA TGCGCCAGCAGCGAGTCGTCTAGCACAGATACGCAGTATTTT CASSESSSTDTQYF
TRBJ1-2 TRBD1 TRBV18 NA TGTGCCAGCTCACCTGGGGACAGGTGGGGCTACACCTTC CASSPGDRWGYTF
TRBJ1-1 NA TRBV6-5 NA TGTGCCAGCAGTAGAGGCACTGAAGCTTTCTTT CASSRGTEAFF
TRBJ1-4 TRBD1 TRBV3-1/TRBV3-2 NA TGTGCCAGCAGCCAAGAAAATATTGGGATTGACAGGGGGCGTAGGAAAAAACTGTTTTTT CASSQENIGIDRGRRKKLFF
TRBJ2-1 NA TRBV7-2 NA TGTGCCAGCAGCTTAGCGGCTAGCCTAAGCAATGAGCAGTTCTTC CASSLAASLSNEQFF
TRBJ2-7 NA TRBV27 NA TGTGCCAGCAGTTATGGGTCAGGGTCCTACGAGCAGTACTTC CASSYGSGSYEQYF
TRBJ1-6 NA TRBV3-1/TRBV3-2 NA TGTGCCAGCAGCCAAAATTCACCCCTCCACTTT CASSQNSPLHF
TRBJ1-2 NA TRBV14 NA TGTGCCAGCAGCCAAGCGGGGATCATTAACTATGGCTACACCTTC CASSQAGIINYGYTF
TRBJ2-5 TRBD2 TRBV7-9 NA TGTGCCAGCAGGCAGCGGGGGGCCGAAATTTGGGAGACCCAGTACTTC CASRQRGAEIWETQYF
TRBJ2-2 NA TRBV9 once TGTGCCAGCAGCGTAGTTCCCGGGGAGCTGTTTTTT CASSVVPGELFF
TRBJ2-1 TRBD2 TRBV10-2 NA TGCGCCAGCAGTGAGATCGGGAGGGCCAAGTACAATGAGCAGTTCTTC CASSEIGRAKYNEQFF
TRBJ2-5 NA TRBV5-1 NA TGCGCCAGCAGTTCGGGGGTGGCAGAAGCGGCCCAGTACTTC CASSSGVAEAAQYF
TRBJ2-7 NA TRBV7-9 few TGTGCCAGCAGCTTATCCCATCACGAGCAGTACTTC CASSLSHHEQYF
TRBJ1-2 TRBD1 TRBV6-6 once TGTGCCAGCAGCTTAAACTTGGGACAGTCGATAGGCTACACCTTC CASSLNLGQSIGYTF
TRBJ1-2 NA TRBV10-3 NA TGTGCCATCAGCGTTGGGGAGAACTATGGCTACACCTTC CAISVGENYGYTF
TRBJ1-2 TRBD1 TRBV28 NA TGTGCCAGCAGTTTATGGGACAGGGTCTTGGAAGGCTACACCTTC CASSLWDRVLEGYTF
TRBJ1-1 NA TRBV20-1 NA TGCAGTGCTAGTAACGTTCCTGAAGCTTTCTTT CSASNVPEAFF
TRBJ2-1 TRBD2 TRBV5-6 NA TGTGCCAGCAGCTTTCTAGCGGGCCGATACAATGAGCAGTTCTTC CASSFLAGRYNEQFF
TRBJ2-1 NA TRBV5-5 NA TGTGCCAGCAGCTTATACTCAGGGGGGACTAACAATGAGCAGTTCTTC CASSLYSGGTNNEQFF
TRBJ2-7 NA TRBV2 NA TGTGCCAGCAGTGAAGCAAGCGCGATGGGGCTCGAGCAGTACTTC CASSEASAMGLEQYF
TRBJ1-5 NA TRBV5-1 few TGCGCCAGCAGCTATACCGCTGGCCAGCCCCAGCATTTT CASSYTAGQPQHF
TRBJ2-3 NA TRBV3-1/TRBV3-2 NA TGTGCCAGCAGCCAAGATAGTGGGGATACGCAGTATTTT CASSQDSGDTQYF
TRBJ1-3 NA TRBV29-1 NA TGCAGCGTTGCCCACGGGAGCTCTGGAAACACCATATATTTT CSVAHGSSGNTIYF
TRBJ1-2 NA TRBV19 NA TGTGCCAGTAGTATAGGGGGTGGAGGCTACACCTTC CASSIGGGGYTF
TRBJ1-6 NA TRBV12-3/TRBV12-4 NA TGTGCCAGCAGGAACAGGTATTCACCCCTCCACTTT CASRNRYSPLHF
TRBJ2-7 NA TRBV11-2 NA TGTGCCAGCAGCTTAGAGGCTAGCGATCTCTACGAGCAGTACTTC CASSLEASDLYEQYF
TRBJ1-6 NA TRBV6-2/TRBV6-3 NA TGTGCCAGCAGTTACTCGGCCAGGGGAGGAGGTAATTCACCCCTCCACTTT CASSYSARGGGNSPLHF
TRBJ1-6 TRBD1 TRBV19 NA TGTGCCAGTCGGACAGGGGGCGGTGATTCACCCCTCCACTTT CASRTGGGDSPLHF
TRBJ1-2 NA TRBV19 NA TGTGCCAGTAGTATGGTGGGGCGGCGGAATGGCTACACCTTC CASSMVGRRNGYTF
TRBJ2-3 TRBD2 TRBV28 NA TGTGCCAGCAGTTTCGGAGTTTGGAGTCTAGCGGTTAGCACAGATACGCAGTATTTT CASSFGVWSLAVSTDTQYF
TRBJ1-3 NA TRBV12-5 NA TGTGCTAGTGGTTTGGTACGGGGTGCCGGGTACTCTGGAAACACCATATATTTT CASGLVRGAGYSGNTIYF
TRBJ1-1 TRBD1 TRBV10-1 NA TGCGCCAGCAGTGAAAGTTTAGGGGGCGCGGGAACCGCTTTCTTT CASSESLGGAGTAFF
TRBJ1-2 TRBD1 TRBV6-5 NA TGTGCCAGCAGTTGGGGCGGACAGGGGAGGTATGGCTACACCTTC CASSWGGQGRYGYTF
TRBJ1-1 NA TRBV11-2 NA TGTGCCAGCAGTTACGGGGGGAACACTGAAGCTTTCTTT CASSYGGNTEAFF
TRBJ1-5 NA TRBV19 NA TGTGCCAGTAGTATATGGGGGGAGGGCCAGCCCCAGCATTTT CASSIWGEGQPQHF
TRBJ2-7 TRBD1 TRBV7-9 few TGTGCCAGCAGCCCGCAGACAGGGATCTACGAGCAGTACTTC CASSPQTGIYEQYF
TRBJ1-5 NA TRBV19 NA TGTGCCAGTAGTATAGACCCGCGTCGCAATCAGCCCCAGCATTTT CASSIDPRRNQPQHF
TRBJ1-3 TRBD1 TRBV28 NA TGTGCCAGCAGTTTAACAGGGGGCACAGGAAACACCATATATTTT CASSLTGGTGNTIYF
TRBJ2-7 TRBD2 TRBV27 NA TGTGCCAGTGGGACTAGCGGTTTGTACGAGCAGTACTTC CASGTSGLYEQYF
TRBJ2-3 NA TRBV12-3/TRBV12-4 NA TGTGCCAGCAGTTTATCAGAACCAGATACGCAGTATTTT CASSLSEPDTQYF
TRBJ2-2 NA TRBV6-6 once TGTGCCAGCAGTTACTCGACCGGGGAGCTGTTTTTT CASSYSTGELFF
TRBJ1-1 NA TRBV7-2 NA TGTGCCAGCAGCCTAAACCCCCCCAACCAGGGAACTGAAGCTTTCTTT CASSLNPPNQGTEAFF
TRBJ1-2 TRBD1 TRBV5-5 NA TGTGCCAGCAGCCAACAGGGGGCAGACTATGGCTACACCTTC CASSQQGADYGYTF
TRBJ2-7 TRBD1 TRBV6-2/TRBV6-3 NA TGTGCCAGCAGTCAGCCCCCGCTTGGGACAGGGGTTCCCCACGAGCAGTACTTC CASSQPPLGTGVPHEQYF
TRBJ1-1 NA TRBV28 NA TGTGCCAGTTTCAGACTGGCGAACACTGAAGCTTTCTTT CASFRLANTEAFF
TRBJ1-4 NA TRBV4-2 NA TGTGCCAGCAGCCCTCCGACAAATGAAAAACTGTTTTTT CASSPPTNEKLFF